The entry below gives a single T cell receptor (beta chain) sequence along with its context. The data are from a study of blood T cell repertoires in COVID-19. On the study more broadly: Both acute and convalescent COVID-19 samples were obtained from the United States, Italy and Spain.

Here immunoSEQ multiplex PCR was the method, and the copy in TCRdb shows in-frame clones only, minus some. The data contain approximately 280,000 clones, around 85% of them singletons. Clinical histories supplied by participants themselves formed the basis of cohort assignment. All recovered Cohort 3 donors got two negative PCRs, got clearance, or saw symptom resolution. V lost 2 bases and J lost 9, with 8 bases in between. The germline gives CDR1 MNHNS, CDR2 SASEGT. The CDR3 is 12 residues long. The specimen sequenced was PBMCs or T cells enriched from blood (not recorded which). The chain uses TRBV6-1 and TRBJ1-5; maybe TRBD1 (6 bases). This receptor was identified in a middle-aged woman who had recovered from COVID-19. This CDR3 reads CASSERGGPQHF. Here the CDR3 DNA reads TGTGCCAGCAGTGAAAGGGGGGGGCCCCAGCATTTT.